The clone carrying this T cell receptor beta chain has only one observation. Its target is unknown. The sample is drawn from a study of blood T cells in healthy people across ages. Whole-study findings and limits: Unsorted PBMCs blocked a conclusive comparison of naive and antigen-experienced cells.

Through a sample-barcoded 5' primer and a J-beta primer mix, a second PCR was run for roughly 6 to 12 cycles. Using its own MiXCR run on the 5' RACE reads, TCRdb lists one record per CDR3 protein. The data hold over 1,500,000 distinct CDR3 sequences, with 35% to 50% observed a single time. Input material: blood. This receptor was taken from a human donor in good health.

The CDR3 DNA sequence: TGCAGCGTTGAAGGACCACAGGGGTTACCCTATGGCTACACCTTC. Its translation: CSVEGPQGLPYGYTF. V and J are TRBV29-1 and TRBJ1-2; 7 bases align to TRBD1. Germline V gene sequence: CDR1 SQVTM, CDR2 ANQGSEA. The length of the CDR3 is 15 residues. V lost 1 base to trimming and J lost 4 bases; unmatched junction nucleotides: 9.